Each of the 23 T cell receptor beta chains below was sequenced from the same sample in a study of shared clonotypes between healthy human individuals. Repertoires were generated with immunoSEQ multiplex PCR, while TCRdb's copy carries only in-frame clones and drops some. The sample has roughly 2.5 million clones, approximately 90% seen once. The source material was naive CD4+ T cells sorted from blood. As for subset: CD45RA+ positively selected. These receptor sequences come from a man aged 18 to 29 in good health.

The rearrangement uses TRBV5-1 and TRBJ2-2; D unclear. Trimming shortened V by 0 bases and J by 2 bases, and 8 bases separated the two germline ends. The CDR3 is made up of 15 amino acids. The germline CDR1 and CDR2 sequences are SGHRS and YFSETQ. DNA for the CDR3: TGCGCCAGCAGCTTGGTATTGGCAAACACCGGGGAGCTGTTTTTT. Residues: CASSLVLANTGELFF. Based on the CDR3 plus reference TRBV5-1 and TRBJ2-2, the full variable domain is KAGVTQTPRYLIKTRGQQVTLSCSPISGHRSVSWYQQTPGQGLQFLFEYFSETQRNKGNFPGRFSGRQFSNSRSEMNVSTLELGDSALYLCASSLVLANTGELFFGEGSRLTVL.

The chain carries TRBV5-1 and TRBJ2-7; D unresolved. This CDR3 region has 14 residues. The germline V and J ends were trimmed by 5 bases and 2 bases, with 14 bases remaining between them. Germline CDR1 SGHRS, CDR2 YFSETQ. The CDR3 protein is CASRRPEKTYEQYF. As DNA, the CDR3 is TGCGCCAGCAGACGCCCCGAAAAGACCTACGAGCAGTACTTC.

The chain links TRBV19 to TRBJ1-1; D remains ambiguous. V gave up 5 bases and J gave up 0 bases, with 10 bases separating them. This CDR3 is built from 14 residues. Germline V lookup: CDR1 LNHDA, CDR2 SQIVND (reference sequence). CDR3 in amino acids: CASSFSHLNTEAFF. The CDR3 DNA is TGTGCCAGTAGTTTCAGTCACCTGAACACTGAAGCTTTCTTT.

This clone was recorded a few times. The chain combines TRBV6-1 with TRBJ1-5, with D possibly matching TRBD1 (5 bases). The germline CDR1 and CDR2 sequences are MNHNS and SASEGT. This CDR3 region has 14 residues. Trimming removed 2 bases at V and 5 bases at J, with 10 bases between. CDR3 coding DNA: TGTGCCAGCAGTGAACGGACATGGGATCAGCCCCAGCATTTT. It is translated as CASSERTWDQPQHF.

The table lists this clone with a few counts. Distinct nucleotide sequences in the sample also encode this CDR3. J is TRBJ2-2 and V is TRBV6-5; no firm D call. This CDR3 has 14 amino acids. Trimming left V 0 bases short and J 1 base short, with 3 bases between. CDR1 and CDR2 (germline): MNHEY, SVGAGI. The CDR3 coding sequence is TGTGCCAGCAGTTACTCGGGGAACACCGGGGAGCTGTTTTTT. This codes for CASSYSGNTGELFF.

The gene calls are TRBV28 and TRBJ1-2, with 8 bases identical to TRBD1. The CDR3 covers 16 residues. Germline CDR1 reads MDHEN; CDR2 reads SYDVKM. The junction had 11 bases not matched to a gene; V was cut back by 6 bases and J by 2 bases. CDR3 amino acids: CASRTAGGQGNYGYTF. The CDR3, as DNA: TGTGCCAGCAGGACAGCAGGGGGCCAAGGAAACTATGGCTACACCTTC.

The genes are TRBV7-3 and TRBJ2-1; TRBD2 matches at 9 bases. After removal of 5 bases from V and 4 bases from J, the junction contained 6 bases not matched to a gene. This CDR3 region has 15 residues. CDR1 SGHTA and CDR2 FQGTGA come from the germline V gene. The CDR3 bases are TGTGCCAGCAGCCCTCAGCGGGGGGATTACAATGAGCAGTTCTTC. Translated: CASSPQRGDYNEQFF.

The chain joins TRBV5-1 to TRBJ2-1; TRBD1 matches at 9 bases. Germline lookup yields CDR1 SGHRS and CDR2 YFSETQ. CDR3 length: 15 amino acids. V shed 2 bases and J 7 bases; nucleotides not matched to a gene: 7. The CDR3 region has the DNA TGCGCCAGCAGCTTCGCCGGGACAGGGCGGAATGAGCAGTTCTTC. This gives the protein CASSFAGTGRNEQFF.

The V call is TRBV4-3, the J call TRBJ2-7, with 8 nucleotides matching TRBD1. The ends lost 10 bases at V and 0 bases at J; junction bases unmatched: 5. Germline V gene lookup returns CDR1 LGHNA and CDR2 YSLEER. The CDR3 consists of 13 residues. Written as DNA, the CDR3 is TGCGCCATCGGACAGGGAAGCTCCTACGAGCAGTACTTC. Translating it yields CAIGQGSSYEQYF.

The chain has TRBV30 and TRBJ2-5; 8 bases match TRBD2. V was clipped by 5 bases and J by 1 base; unmatched bases: 6. The CDR3 covers 14 residues. In germline, CDR1 is GTSNPN, CDR2 SVGIG (reference sequence). The CDR3 is CAWDSGVPQETQYF. The CDR3 nucleotides read TGTGCCTGGGATAGCGGGGTACCCCAAGAGACCCAGTACTTC.

The gene calls are TRBV18 and TRBJ2-7, with D uncertain. Between the trimmed V and J ends, which lost 3 bases and 1 base, there was a span of 13 bases. Germline assignment: CDR1 KGHSH and CDR2 LQKENI. The CDR3 runs to 15 residues. The CDR3 loop reads CASSPSPLGSYEQYF. DNA for the CDR3: TGTGCCAGCTCACCGTCCCCGTTAGGGTCCTACGAGCAGTACTTC.

Regarding this clone: Distinct nucleotide sequences in the sample also encode this CDR3. J is TRBJ2-7 and V is TRBV19; no definite D call. Between the trimmed V and J ends, which lost 1 base and 1 base, there was a span of 8 bases. CDR1 and CDR2 from the germline V gene are LNHDA and SQIVND (reference sequence). The CDR3 is 14 amino acids. DNA for the CDR3: TGTGCCAGTAGTATAGCATCCGGTTCCTACGAGCAGTACTTC. Its protein product is CASSIASGSYEQYF.

The chain combines TRBV5-5 with TRBJ2-5; D might be TRBD1 (6 bases). V gave up 2 bases and J gave up 9 bases, with 26 bases separating them. Germline lookup yields CDR1 SGHKS and CDR2 YYEKEE (reference sequence). CDR3 length equals 17 residues. The CDR3 here is CASSFGPSYFTPGAQYF. In DNA form, the CDR3 reads TGTGCCAGCAGCTTTGGACCCTCGTACTTTACTCCAGGGGCCCAGTACTTC.

The chain carries TRBV7-9 and TRBJ2-3, with TRBD2 identical over 8 bases. Germline trimming cut 1 base from V and 3 bases from J; bases unmatched to any gene: 6. Per the germline V gene, CDR1 is SEHNR and CDR2 is FQNEAQ (reference sequence). The CDR3 consists of 16 residues. DNA for the CDR3: TGTGCCAGCAGCTTAGGCAGCGGGGGTAATACAGATACGCAGTATTTT. It is translated as CASSLGSGGNTDTQYF.

V is TRBV9 and J is TRBJ2-3, with D uncertain. The CDR3 extends over 12 amino acids. The germline V gene has CDR1 SGDLS and CDR2 YYNGEE. Trimming cost V 4 bases and J 10 bases, with 13 bases left between them. The CDR3 loop is CASSPSPGAQYF. The CDR3 DNA is TGTGCCAGCAGCCCATCCCCTGGGGCGCAGTATTTT. The full variable domain, in which reference TRBV9 and TRBJ2-3 provide the parts outside the CDR3, is DSGVTQTPKHLITATGQRVTLRCSPRSGDLSVYWYQQSLDQGLQFLIQYYNGEERAKGNILERFSAQQFPDLHSELNLSSLELGDSALYFCASSPSPGAQYFGPGTRLTVL.

The genes are TRBV18 and TRBJ1-2, with D hard to call. The CDR3 is made up of 13 amino acids. V was clipped by 9 bases and J by 4 bases, with 15 bases between them. Germline CDR1 reads KGHSH; CDR2 reads LQKENI. The DNA of the CDR3 is TGTGCCAGTGTTGGAGGGAACTTCTATGGCTACACCTTC. It yields the protein CASVGGNFYGYTF. Complete variable domain (other parts from reference TRBV18 and TRBJ1-2): NAGVMQNPRHLVRRRGQEARLRCSPMKGHSHVYWYRQLPEEGLKFMVYLQKENIIDESGMPKERFSAEFPKEGPSILRIQQVVRGDSAAYFCASVGGNFYGYTFGSGTRLTVV.

The chain recombines TRBV5-1 with TRBJ1-4, with D unclear. This CDR3 has 15 residues. The germline V gene encodes CDR1 SGHRS and CDR2 YFSETQ. The V gene lost 7 bases and the J gene lost 6 bases, with 19 bases spanning the gap. CDR3 DNA: TGCGCCAGCTCCGGTGCTTCCGGGCGGGATGAAAAACTGTTTTTT. Translated: CASSGASGRDEKLFF.

This clone appeared a few times. J is TRBJ1-5 and V is TRBV30; D perhaps matches TRBD1 (6 bases). CDR3 length: 15 amino acids. V was cut by 3 bases and J by 1 base, with 13 bases left in between. Germline CDR1 reads GTSNPN; CDR2 reads SVGIG (reference sequence). In DNA, the CDR3 is TGTGCCTGGAGCATCAGGGGAAAAAGCAATCAGCCCCAGCATTTT. Amino acids: CAWSIRGKSNQPQHF. Using reference TRBV30 and TRBJ1-5 for the parts outside the CDR3, the full variable domain is SQTIHQWPATLVQPVGSPLSLECTVEGTSNPNLYWYRQAAGRGLQLLFYSVGIGQISSEVPQNLSASRPQDRQFILSSKKLLLSDSGFYLCAWSIRGKSNQPQHFGDGTRLSIL.

The chain combines TRBV6-5 with TRBJ1-2; D is perhaps TRBD1 (5 bases). This CDR3 region has 14 residues. Deletions cut 6 bases from V and 4 bases from J, with 15 bases between. Germline V gene data show CDR1 as MNHEY and CDR2 as SVGAGI. CDR3 in amino acids: CASSTAGRGYGYTF. The CDR3 region has the DNA TGTGCCAGCAGCACTGCGGGACGTGGCTATGGCTACACCTTC.

The V and J genes are TRBV5-1 and TRBJ2-7, with 10 bases fitting TRBD2. V gave up 4 bases and J gave up 3 bases; unmatched junction bases: 10. Germline V lookup: CDR1 SGHRS, CDR2 YFSETQ. This CDR3 region has 16 residues. The CDR3 DNA is TGCGCCAGCAGCCCAATAAATCTAGCGGGAGTCTACGAGCAGTACTTC. Amino acids: CASSPINLAGVYEQYF.

The chain carries TRBV10-2 and TRBJ2-3; D might be TRBD2 (6 bases). The germline CDR1 and CDR2 sequences are WSHSY and SAAADI. Between the trimmed V and J ends, which lost 8 bases and 6 bases, there was a span of 9 bases. The CDR3 has 11 residues. Written as DNA, the CDR3 is TGCGCCAGCGCTGCGGGGGATACGCAGTATTTT. It specifies CASAAGDTQYF.

The genes are TRBV5-4 and TRBJ2-1, with 10 bases matching TRBD1. The germline gives CDR1 SGHNT, CDR2 YYREEE (reference sequence). The CDR3 has 16 residues. V shed 1 base, J shed 2 bases, and the junction held 3 bases outside the gene matches. CDR3 protein: CASSLIGTGAYNEQFF. Here the CDR3 DNA reads TGTGCCAGCAGCTTGATAGGGACAGGGGCCTACAATGAGCAGTTCTTC.

This clone was seen once. The chain joins TRBV6-1 to TRBJ2-1, with TRBD2 matching over 7 bases. The V gene's germline CDR1 is MNHNS and CDR2 SASEGT. The CDR3 has 16 residues. The junction had 10 bases not matched to a gene; V was cut back by 3 bases and J by 5 bases. CDR3 in amino acids: CASSEKALADHNEQFF. For the CDR3, the DNA is TGTGCCAGCAGTGAGAAGGCTCTAGCGGACCACAATGAGCAGTTCTTC.